A single sample gave rise to the 23 T cell receptor beta chains below, sequenced in a study of neoadjuvant anti-PD-1 for oral cavity cancer. TCRdb keeps only in-frame clones here, not all; method: immunoSEQ multiplex PCR. The sample carries 25,000 or so clones, 27% recorded once. Time point specified: after neoadjuvant nivolumab, at surgical resection. Sequenced here: tumor tissue, sampled after nivolumab (anti-PD-1) treatment. The receptors originated from a person between 35 and 79 years old with oral cavity squamous cell carcinoma.

The J gene is TRBJ1-1, the V gene TRBV5-1; perhaps TRBD1 as D (6 bases). Germline values: CDR1 SGHRS, CDR2 YFSETQ. CDR3 length equals 15 residues. Deletions cut 4 bases from V and 2 bases from J, with 15 bases between. The CDR3 DNA reads as TGCGCCAGCAGCGTCACAGGGTTCGTAAACACTGAAGCTTTCTTT. It codes for CASSVTGFVNTEAFF.

This clone was observed many times. The rearrangement joins TRBV5-4 to TRBJ2-7; D unclear. V lost 0 bases, J lost 2 bases, and 12 bases lay in between. Per the germline V gene, CDR1 is SGHNT and CDR2 is YYREEE (reference sequence). The CDR3 runs to 15 residues. CDR3 DNA: TGTGCCAGCAGCTTGGCACGAGGCTCTACCTACGAGCAGTACTTC. Its protein is CASSLARGSTYEQYF.

The chain uses TRBV9 and TRBJ1-1, with D unresolved. The CDR3 consists of 12 residues. From germline, CDR1 is SGDLS and CDR2 YYNGEE. V was pared by 0 bases and J by 8 bases, with 8 bases between. CDR3 nucleotide sequence: TGTGCCAGCAGCGTAGGGGGTTCCGAAGCTTTCTTT. The encoded protein is CASSVGGSEAFF.

The V and J genes are TRBV9 and TRBJ2-3, with 9 bases matching TRBD2. Germline trimming cut 0 bases from V and 2 bases from J; bases unmatched to any gene: 1. This CDR3 has 15 amino acids. The germline CDR1 and CDR2 sequences are SGDLS and YYNGEE. The CDR3 is CASSVGLADTDTQYF. Written as DNA, the CDR3 is TGTGCCAGCAGCGTAGGACTAGCGGACACAGATACGCAGTATTTT.

This clone was counted between two and nine times. The chain combines TRBV5-6 with TRBJ1-1; D gene ambiguous. The CDR3 length is 13 residues. V was cut by 5 bases and J by 0 bases, with 8 bases left in between. The germline CDR1 and CDR2 sequences are SGHDT and YYEEEE. CDR3 sequence (DNA): TGTGCCAGCAGGTGGGGTCTGAACACTGAAGCTTTCTTT. It codes for CASRWGLNTEAFF.

The CDR3 coding sequence is TGTGCCAGCGCCCGGTGGGGTCAGACTAACTATGGCTACACCTTC. Translating gives CASARWGQTNYGYTF. The chain joins TRBV7-2 to TRBJ1-2; D unclear. The ends were cut back, 8 bases at V and 0 bases at J, with 16 bases in the middle. Germline CDR1 and CDR2: SGHTA and FQGNSA. There are 15 residues in the CDR3. The full variable domain, in which reference TRBV7-2 and TRBJ1-2 provide the parts outside the CDR3, is GAGVSQSPSNKVTEKGKDVELRCDPISGHTALYWYRQSLGQGLEFLIYFQGNSAPDKSGLPSDRFSAERTGGSVSTLTIQRTQQEDSAVYLCASARWGQTNYGYTFGSGTRLTVV.

This clone was recorded many times. The V and J genes are TRBV6-5 and TRBJ2-7; 9 bases fit TRBD2. CDR3 length: 15 amino acids. Germline CDR1 reads MNHEY; CDR2 reads SVGAGI. V shed 0 bases, J shed 4 bases, and the junction held 4 bases outside the gene matches. CDR3 nucleotides: TGTGCCAGCAGTTACTCGAAGGCGGGAGGGTACGAGCAGTACTTC. Translation: CASSYSKAGGYEQYF.

This sequence joins TRBV4-1 and TRBJ2-1; no firm D call. This CDR3 has 16 amino acids. Trimming shortened V by 1 base and J by 1 base, and 11 bases separated the two germline ends. CDR1 MGHRA and CDR2 YSYEKL come from the germline V gene. Here the CDR3 DNA reads TGCGCCAGCAGCCAAGTTAGGATTTTATCCTACAATGAGCAGTTCTTC. It is translated as CASSQVRILSYNEQFF.

V and J are TRBV25-1 and TRBJ2-3; D gene uncertain. The CDR3 contains 13 residues. Looked up from germline, CDR1 is MGHDK and CDR2 is SYGVNS. Trimming cost V 6 bases and J 6 bases, with 13 bases left between them. The CDR3 spells CASSDHTSDTQYF. CDR3 nucleotide sequence: TGTGCCAGCAGCGACCACACTTCGGATACGCAGTATTTT.

V and J are TRBV5-1 and TRBJ2-1; 9 nucleotides agree with TRBD2. CDR3 length: 15 amino acids. Germline lookup yields CDR1 SGHRS and CDR2 YFSETQ. Trimming cost V 3 bases and J 2 bases; bases outside gene matches: 3. CDR3 in amino acids: CASSSLAGTYNEQFF. CDR3 in DNA: TGCGCCAGCAGCTCACTAGCGGGCACCTACAATGAGCAGTTCTTC.

This clone was seen many times. The CDR3 DNA reads TGTGCCAGCAGCTTAGAGGCAGGGGGGAATCAGCCCCAGCATTTT. Residues: CASSLEAGGNQPQHF. The rearrangement uses TRBV7-9 and TRBJ1-5, with 7 bases fitting TRBD1. The CDR3 has 15 residues. The germline CDR1 and CDR2 sequences are SEHNR and FQNEAQ (reference sequence). Trimming removed 1 base from V and 4 bases from J; junction bases left unmatched: 4.

The J gene is TRBJ2-3, the V gene TRBV29-1, with D uncertain. Germline CDR1 and CDR2: SQVTM and ANQGSEA. CDR3 size: 14 residues. V shed 7 bases and J shed 2 bases, with 16 bases lying between them. The CDR3 DNA is TGCAGCGCCCTAGGGCTATTCGACACAGATACGCAGTATTTT. Translation gives CSALGLFDTDTQYF.

The V call is TRBV6-6, the J call TRBJ1-2; D is unresolved. The CDR3 has 13 residues. V was clipped by 10 bases and J by 5 bases, with 17 bases between them. CDR1 and CDR2 from the germline V gene are MNHNY and SVGAGI (reference sequence). CDR3 sequence reads: CAIKGPGGYGYTF. Written as DNA, the CDR3 is TGTGCCATCAAAGGCCCTGGAGGGTATGGCTACACCTTC.

V gene TRBV4-1 combines with J gene TRBJ1-5, with D perhaps TRBD1 (5 bases). The V and J ends lost 0 bases and 3 bases respectively, with 9 bases between them. The germline V gene encodes CDR1 MGHRA and CDR2 YSYEKL. This CDR3 spans 15 amino acids. The CDR3 sequence: CASSQEGGNNQPQHF. The CDR3 DNA reads as TGCGCCAGCAGCCAAGAGGGGGGGAACAATCAGCCCCAGCATTTT.

V usage is TRBV25-1 and J usage is TRBJ2-5, with a possible D match to TRBD2 (6 bases). Trimming pared 3 bases from V and 5 bases from J, leaving 13 bases between. This CDR3 has 14 residues. The germline CDR1 and CDR2 sequences are MGHDK and SYGVNS. The CDR3, as DNA: TGTGCCAGCAGTGACCCTAGCGTATACGAGACCCAGTACTTC. The encoded protein is CASSDPSVYETQYF. The variable domain in full, completed from reference TRBV25-1 and TRBJ2-5, reads EADIYQTPRYLVIGTGKKITLECSQTMGHDKMYWYQQDPGMELHLIHYSYGVNSTEKGDLSSESTVSRIRTEHFPLTLESARPSHTSQYLCASSDPSVYETQYFGPGTRLLVL.

This clone was seen only a few times. This chain joins TRBV7-9 and TRBJ1-2; D remains unclear. Deletions cut 2 bases from V and 8 bases from J, with 12 bases between. The CDR3 loop spans 13 amino acids. The germline CDR1 and CDR2 sequences are SEHNR and FQNEAQ (reference sequence). CDR3 in DNA: TGTGCCAGCAGCTTACCCAGTCGAAGGGGCTACACCTTC. Protein: CASSLPSRRGYTF.

By sample fraction, this clone is medium-sized. J is TRBJ1-5 and V is TRBV27; TRBD1 aligns across 7 bases. Germline V gene lookup returns CDR1 MNHEY and CDR2 SMNVEV (reference sequence). The CDR3 is made up of 15 amino acids. V was pared by 5 bases and J by 2 bases, with 6 bases of the junction left unmatched. The CDR3, as DNA: TGTGCCAGCAGTCGCCTAACAGGGGGCAATCAGCCCCAGCATTTT. Translating it yields CASSRLTGGNQPQHF.

This clone appeared a few times. J is TRBJ2-2 and V is TRBV6-5; D uncertain. Deletions cut 8 bases from V and 5 bases from J, with 9 bases between. The CDR3 sequence is 12 residues long. The V gene's germline CDR1 is MNHEY and CDR2 SVGAGI. CDR3 loop: CASQVHTGELFF. The CDR3 DNA is TGTGCCAGCCAGGTGCATACCGGGGAGCTGTTTTTT.

The CDR3 DNA is TGTGCCAGCAGCTTAGTGCTTGGACTAGCGGGAGGGTTCTATGAGCAGTTCTTC. Protein: CASSLVLGLAGGFYEQFF. The J gene is TRBJ2-1, the V gene TRBV7-9; 15 nucleotides match TRBD2. V lost 1 base, J lost 8 bases, and 9 bases stayed unmatched. Germline V gives CDR1 SEHNR, CDR2 FQNEAQ (reference sequence). The CDR3 sequence is 18 residues long.

This rearrangement joins TRBV4-2 to TRBJ2-7; a possible D gene is TRBD2 (6 bases). The germline V and J ends were trimmed by 0 bases and 0 bases, with 9 bases remaining between them. Germline loops: CDR1 LGHNA, CDR2 YNFKEQ. This CDR3 spans 15 amino acids. CDR3 region: CASSQEVTSSYEQYF. Written as DNA, the CDR3 is TGTGCCAGCAGCCAAGAAGTGACTAGCTCCTACGAGCAGTACTTC.

This clone appeared a few times. The V gene is TRBV29-1, the J gene TRBJ1-1; perhaps TRBD1 as D (6 bases). Germline V CDR1 and CDR2: SQVTM, ANQGSEA. The CDR3 runs 13 residues. V lost 2 bases and J 4 bases, leaving 11 bases between the germline ends. CDR3 amino acids: CSVERGGATEAFF. The CDR3 bases are TGCAGCGTTGAAAGGGGGGGGGCCACTGAAGCTTTCTTT.

The rearrangement links TRBV7-2 to TRBJ1-2, with a possible D match to TRBD1 (5 bases). The CDR3 length is 16 residues. Trimming left V 3 bases short and J 4 bases short, with 18 bases between. Germline assignment: CDR1 SGHTA and CDR2 FQGNSA. The CDR3 nucleotides are TGTGCCAGCAGCTTGGCAGGGAGTTCATTTCGCTATGGCTACACCTTC. It yields the protein CASSLAGSSFRYGYTF.

This clone was seen a handful of times. The genes are TRBV5-5 and TRBJ2-7, with TRBD2 matching 7 bases. CDR3 length: 17 amino acids. Germline values: CDR1 SGHKS, CDR2 YYEKEE (reference sequence). V was clipped by 4 bases and J by 0 bases; unmatched bases: 13. The DNA for the CDR3 is TGTGCCAGCAGCCGAAAGGGCGAGCGGGGAAGCTCCTACGAGCAGTACTTC. Translating it yields CASSRKGERGSSYEQYF.